These T cell receptor beta chains were read from a single sample in a study of beta chain features in type 1 diabetes. Repertoires were generated with immunoSEQ multiplex PCR, while TCRdb's copy carries only in-frame clones and drops some. This table has about 140,000 clones, roughly an eighth appearing once. The sample taken for sequencing was central memory CD4+ T cells from blood. The receptors derive from a young man with type 1 diabetes. Both conserved end residues are part of each CDR3. Fields, in order: clone size, V gene, CDR3 length, J gene, CDR3 protein. A row's size may be missing; if present it is once, few, many or a size class.

clone_size: few
v_call: TRBV28
cdr3_length: 13
j_call: TRBJ1-4
cdr3_aa: CASMTPTNEKLFF

clone_size: few
v_call: TRBV7-9
cdr3_length: 15
j_call: TRBJ2-7
cdr3_aa: CASSAPGQGGQGQYF

clone_size: medium-sized
v_call: TRBV13
cdr3_length: 15
j_call: TRBJ2-1
cdr3_aa: CASSQTSGGADEQFF

clone_size: few
v_call: TRBV29-1
cdr3_length: 16
j_call: TRBJ2-5
cdr3_aa: CSVVDPGLAGRETQYF

clone_size: many
v_call: TRBV11-2
cdr3_length: 14
j_call: TRBJ2-3
cdr3_aa: CASSLDTGRDTQYF

clone_size: few
v_call: TRBV11-3
cdr3_length: 13
j_call: TRBJ2-5
cdr3_aa: CASSLGGRETQYF

clone_size: few
v_call: TRBV5-4
cdr3_length: 17
j_call: TRBJ2-6
cdr3_aa: CASSSVGATSGANVLTF

clone_size: .
v_call: TRBV30
cdr3_length: 14
j_call: TRBJ2-1
cdr3_aa: CAWSRSGGAHEQFF

clone_size: .
v_call: TRBV5-1
cdr3_length: 14
j_call: TRBJ1-2
cdr3_aa: CASSPGWGSYGYTF

clone_size: .
v_call: TRBV5-4
cdr3_length: 11
j_call: TRBJ2-2
cdr3_aa: CASSLEGELFF

clone_size: .
v_call: TRBV2
cdr3_length: 14
j_call: TRBJ2-5
cdr3_aa: CASSPSGVIETQYF